A single sample gave rise to the 21 T cell receptor beta chains below, sequenced in a study of identical twins. From the 5' RACE reads, TCRdb called clonotypes with MiXCR, one entry per CDR3 protein. The sample lists about 720,000 distinct CDR3 sequences; 15% to 20% were seen once. This sample also appeared in a second study, on T cells expressing NK-cell markers.

Sequenced: PBMCs. These receptors all come from a woman aged 18-29 years in good health.

The chain couples TRBV7-8 to TRBJ2-3; tentative D call: TRBD1 (6 bases). Per the germline V gene, CDR1 is SGHVS and CDR2 is FQNEAQ. This CDR3 is 14 amino acids long. Trimming took off 4 bases at V and 7 bases at J, with 15 bases between the two ends. CDR3 DNA sequence: TGTGCCAGCAGCTCCCGTTCCGGGGACAATACGCAGTATTTT. The encoded protein is CASSSRSGDNTQYF.

The chain uses TRBV30 and TRBJ1-2, with a tentative D call TRBD1 (6 bases). The V gene lost 0 bases and the J gene lost 7 bases, with 12 bases spanning the gap. There are 13 residues in the CDR3. CDR1 and CDR2 (germline): GTSNPN, SVGIG (reference sequence). The CDR3 DNA sequence: TGTGCCTGGAGTGTAGGGGGGCGCGGTGGCTACACCTTC. Translation gives CAWSVGGRGGYTF.

This clonotype was counted between two and nine times. The rearrangement uses TRBV7-8 and TRBJ2-7; perhaps TRBD1 as D (5 bases). From germline, CDR1 is SGHVS and CDR2 FQNEAQ. The CDR3 runs to 16 residues. The germline V and J ends were trimmed by 4 bases and 0 bases, with 16 bases remaining between them. CDR3 sequence reads: CASSSYRIHTSYEQYF. CDR3 DNA sequence: TGTGCCAGCAGCTCGTACAGGATTCACACCTCCTACGAGCAGTACTTC. The complete variable domain, with remaining parts taken from reference TRBV7-8 and TRBJ2-7, reads GAGVSQSPRYKVAKRGQDVALRCDPISGHVSLFWYQQALGQGPEFLTYFQNEAQLDKSGLPSDRFFAERPEGSVSTLKIQRTQQEDSAVYLCASSSYRIHTSYEQYFGPGTRLTVT.

The CDR3 here is CASSLDGGWLAEHTGELFF. The CDR3 DNA sequence: TGTGCCAGCAGTTTAGATGGGGGTTGGCTAGCGGAACACACCGGGGAGCTGTTTTTT. This chain connects TRBV12-3 or TRBV12-4 to TRBJ2-2, with 7 bases fitting TRBD2. The CDR3 is made up of 19 amino acids. V was clipped by 1 base and J by 3 bases; unmatched bases: 14.

The chain has TRBV12-3 or TRBV12-4 and TRBJ2-5; tentatively, D is TRBD2 (6 bases). V shed 8 bases and J shed 4 bases, with 14 bases lying between them. The CDR3 covers 13 residues. The CDR3 DNA is TGTGCCAGCGGAATCAGGAGGGCAGAGACCCAGTACTTC. It codes for CASGIRRAETQYF.

This chain joins TRBV20-1 and TRBJ2-4; TRBD2 aligns across 13 bases. Germline V gene sequence: CDR1 DFQATT, CDR2 SNEGSKA (reference sequence). This CDR3 is 17 amino acids long. J gave up 0 bases and V 3 bases, and 5 bases lay outside the gene matches. The CDR3 here is CSARGLAGRGAKNIQYF. The CDR3 DNA reads TGCAGTGCTAGGGGACTAGCGGGACGTGGAGCCAAAAACATTCAGTACTTC.

This clonotype was seen a few times. This chain links TRBV12-3 or TRBV12-4 with TRBJ1-2, with 10 bases that match TRBD1. The length of the CDR3 is 13 residues. The trim removed 6 bases at V and 6 bases at J, leaving 4 bases unmatched. The CDR3 bases are TGTGCCAGCAGACCGACAGGGGGCCATGGCTACACCTTC. Its translation: CASRPTGGHGYTF.

The chain employs TRBV27 and TRBJ2-7; 7 bases are a match to TRBD2. V dropped 5 bases and J dropped 4; count of bases not matched to a gene: 8. CDR3 length: 14 amino acids. Germline lookup yields CDR1 MNHEY and CDR2 SMNVEV (reference sequence). The CDR3 DNA follows: TGTGCCAGCAGTATTGGGGGTAGCGGGTACGAGCAGTACTTC. Translating it yields CASSIGGSGYEQYF.

The table lists this clonotype with a few counts. The V call is TRBV7-3, the J call TRBJ2-6; unclear D gene. V gave up 1 base and J gave up 6 bases, with 7 bases separating them. This CDR3 region has 14 residues. The germline V gene has CDR1 SGHTA and CDR2 FQGTGA. The CDR3 sequence is CASSLSYQANVLTF. The CDR3 DNA reads as TGTGCCAGCAGCTTAAGTTACCAGGCCAACGTCCTGACTTTC.

This clonotype showed up just a few times. V is TRBV6-5 and J is TRBJ1-1, with 7 bases lining up with TRBD1. Germline V gene sequence: CDR1 MNHEY, CDR2 SVGAGI. The V and J ends lost 2 bases and 7 bases, in that order; junction bases with no gene match: 4. This CDR3 has 13 residues. The CDR3 region has the DNA TGTGCCAGCAGTTACCGGAGACAGGGTGAAGCTTTCTTT. Its translation: CASSYRRQGEAFF.

CDR3 DNA sequence: TGCAGTGCTCGACGGACAGGGACGGGGGGGGCCAACGTCCTGACTTTC. This encodes CSARRTGTGGANVLTF. The chain recombines TRBV20-1 with TRBJ2-6, with TRBD1 matching 8 bases. Germline CDR1 reads DFQATT; CDR2 reads SNEGSKA (reference sequence). This CDR3 is 16 amino acids long. The V gene end was trimmed by 5 bases and the J gene end by 4 bases; junction bases not matched to a gene: 10.

This clonotype appeared many times. The rearrangement uses TRBV20-1 and TRBJ1-2; D not resolved. With 2 bases removed from V and 8 bases from J, the gap between germline ends came to 12 bases. Per the germline V gene, CDR1 is DFQATT and CDR2 is SNEGSKA (reference sequence). This CDR3 comprises 12 residues. CDR3 DNA: TGCAGTGCTAGAAATGGGTTGGTCGGCTACACCTTC. This encodes CSARNGLVGYTF.

This clonotype turned up a few times. CDR3 in DNA: TGTGCCACCAGCCCTCCGGTCCCTCAGAGGTTCTTT. Its protein product is CATSPPVPQRFF. The chain joins TRBV15 to TRBJ1-1; no definite D call. There are 12 residues in the CDR3. V dropped 5 bases and J dropped 14 bases, with 18 bases sitting between them. Germline V lookup: CDR1 LNHNV, CDR2 YYDKDF (reference sequence).

This chain joins TRBV15 and TRBJ2-1; no clear D gene. This CDR3 has 11 amino acids. Looked up from germline, CDR1 is LNHNV and CDR2 is YYDKDF (reference sequence). Trimming shortened V by 5 bases and J by 7 bases, and 6 bases separated the two germline ends. The CDR3 coding sequence is TGTGCCACCAGCCCCGGGAATGAGCAGTTCTTC. It codes for CATSPGNEQFF. Full variable domain (rest looked up from reference TRBV15 and TRBJ2-1): DAMVIQNPRYQVTQFGKPVTLSCSQTLNHNVMYWYQQKSSQAPKLLFHYYDKDFNNEADTPDNFQSRRPNTSFCFLDIRSPGLGDTAMYLCATSPGNEQFFGPGTRLTVL.

The rearrangement uses TRBV5-6 and TRBJ1-1; possible D gene TRBD1, 6 bases. Trimming left V 0 bases short and J 1 base short, with 10 bases between. Germline CDR1 SGHDT, CDR2 YYEEEE. This CDR3 contains 15 residues. The CDR3 protein is CASSLVWTANTEAFF. The CDR3 DNA is TGTGCCAGCAGCTTGGTCTGGACAGCGAACACTGAAGCTTTCTTT. Together with reference TRBV5-6 and TRBJ1-1, the CDR3 gives the full variable domain: DAGVTQSPTHLIKTRGQQVTLRCSPKSGHDTVSWYQQALGQGPQFIFQYYEEEERQRGNFPDRFSGHQFPNYSSELNVNALLLGDSALYLCASSLVWTANTEAFFGQGTRLTVV.

V and J are TRBV6-1 and TRBJ2-7; TRBD2 aligns across 8 bases. Germline V gene data show CDR1 as MNHNS and CDR2 as SASEGT. There are 16 residues in the CDR3. Losses at the gene ends were 7 bases for V and 1 base for J; bases not matched to a gene: 12. CDR3 amino acids: CASTLGRGSDSYEQYF. In DNA, the CDR3 is TGTGCCAGCACCCTCGGGAGGGGGTCGGATTCCTACGAGCAGTACTTC.

The CDR3: CSVADVAHTQYF. DNA for the CDR3: TGCAGCGTGGCGGATGTCGCGCATACGCAGTATTTT. The chain carries TRBV29-1 and TRBJ2-3, with no clear D. V was cut by 6 bases and J by 7 bases, with 14 bases left in between. Germline CDR1 and CDR2: SQVTM and ANQGSEA. There are 12 residues in the CDR3.

V and J are TRBV3-1 and TRBJ1-5; TRBD1 aligns across 8 bases. Germline V gives CDR1 LGHDT, CDR2 YNNKEL (reference sequence). Trimming cost V 2 bases and J 9 bases; bases outside gene matches: 6. CDR3 size: 14 residues. In nucleotides, the CDR3 is TGTGCCAGCAGCCAATACAGGGGGAGGTTGCCCCAGCATTTT. Amino acid sequence: CASSQYRGRLPQHF.

The chain employs TRBV5-1 and TRBJ1-5, with D perhaps matching TRBD1 (6 bases). The CDR3 runs to 14 residues. The V gene lost 0 bases and the J gene lost 7 bases, with 11 bases spanning the gap. The germline V gene has CDR1 SGHRS and CDR2 YFSETQ. CDR3 residues: CASSLGDIGQPQHF. The CDR3 DNA is TGCGCCAGCAGCTTGGGGGACATAGGACAGCCCCAGCATTTT.

The chain employs TRBV12-3 or TRBV12-4 and TRBJ2-4, with 9 positions matching TRBD1. This CDR3 comprises 16 residues. After removal of 7 bases from V and 1 base from J, the junction contained 8 bases not matched to a gene. The CDR3 nucleotides read TGTGCCAGCACCCTCGGGACAGGGCGTGCCAAAAACATTCAGTACTTC. This sequence encodes CASTLGTGRAKNIQYF.

The gene calls are TRBV12-3 or TRBV12-4 and TRBJ2-1; 10 nucleotides agree with TRBD2. The CDR3 runs 18 residues. CDR3 bases: TGTACCATCAGTTTAGGGCTAGCGGGAGTTAACTCCTACAATGAGCAGTTCTTC. The encoded protein is CTISLGLAGVNSYNEQFF.